This T cell receptor beta chain was observed in a study of identical twins. General study findings and limits: Beta clonotypes that were abundant in cord blood contained fewer insertions, a pattern absent from memory repertoires. Potential partial confounding of zero-insertion analyses by invariant MAIT and iNKT cells was noted. Monozygotic twins shared more out-of-frame TCR alpha than recombination models predicted.

Trimming removed 6 bases from V and 4 bases from J; junction bases left unmatched: 23. This CDR3 has 19 amino acids. cDNA carried unique molecular identifiers, and a universal primer site was added by template switching. One entry per CDR3 protein, called by TCRdb with MiXCR from the 5' RACE reads. This sample carries just over 450,000 distinct CDR3 sequences, about 14% of them seen once, and the ten largest clones take about 0.54%. This clonotype appeared a few times. Its specificity is not known. The data were also submitted as part of a second study, on yellow fever vaccine responses in identical twins.

The clonotype was recovered from a woman aged 18-35 years in good health. Sequencing input: CD4+ T cells sorted from blood. This chain links TRBV12-3 or TRBV12-4 with TRBJ2-5, with 7 bases fitting TRBD2. The CDR3 DNA sequence: TGTGCCAGCAGCCAGCACTTCGGGGGGAGCGGTGGGTTGGGAGAGACCCAGTACTTC. This codes for CASSQHFGGSGGLGETQYF.